Listed here are 8 T cell receptor beta chains from one sample, sequenced in a study of T cell repertoires in cytomegalovirus infection. Their target antigens are unknown. Using its own MiXCR run on the reads, TCRdb lists one record per CDR3 protein. This table has approximately 130,000 distinct CDR3 sequences, around 25% appearing once. Sequencing input: PBMCs, sequenced either directly or after in vitro stimulation (not recorded which). The receptors stem from a human donor in good health (CMV status not recorded). Some clones in this sample may be carry-over from other donors' samples.

This clonotype was counted at least ten times. The V call is TRBV7-2, the J call TRBJ1-5, with no clear D. The CDR3 is made up of 13 amino acids. V was clipped by 1 base and J by 7 bases, with 8 bases between them. CDR1 SGHTA and CDR2 FQGNSA come from the germline V gene. For the CDR3, the DNA is TGTGCCAGCAGCTTAGGTGCTAACCAGCCCCAGCATTTT. Its translation is CASSLGANQPQHF.

This clonotype showed up just a few times. This clone may be a read error of a much larger clone one base away. The chain carries TRBV28 and TRBJ2-1; 11 bases are a match to TRBD1. The V gene's germline CDR1 is MDHEN and CDR2 SYDVKM. The CDR3 is made up of 15 amino acids. Losses at the gene ends were 6 bases for V and 4 bases for J; bases not matched to a gene: 5. This CDR3 is CASRSGTGGYNEQFF. CDR3 DNA sequence: TGTGCCAGCAGATCCGGGACAGGGGGGTACAATGAGCAGTTCTTC.

This rearrangement joins TRBV7-2 to TRBJ1-3; tentative D call: TRBD1 (5 bases). The CDR3 runs 14 residues. Germline-derived CDR1 and CDR2 are SGHTA and FQGNSA. Trimming pared 6 bases from V and 0 bases from J, leaving 9 bases between. The CDR3 nucleotides read TGTGCCAGCAGGTCACAGGACTCTGGAAACACCATATATTTT. It yields the protein CASRSQDSGNTIYF.

This clonotype was observed many times. This chain connects TRBV27 to TRBJ2-2; D unclear. The germline V and J ends were trimmed by 5 bases and 2 bases, with 6 bases remaining between them. This CDR3 comprises 13 residues. Germline V gives CDR1 MNHEY, CDR2 SMNVEV (reference sequence). The CDR3 DNA sequence: TGTGCCAGCAGTCCACCAAACACCGGGGAGCTGTTTTTT. This translates into CASSPPNTGELFF.

This clonotype was found a few times. The chain combines TRBV28 with TRBJ1-1, with D unclear. The CDR3 is 16 residues long. The germline V gene has CDR1 MDHEN and CDR2 SYDVKM. V lost 6 bases and J lost 3, with 20 bases in between. CDR3 region: CASRSPTVSGDTEAFF. DNA of the CDR3: TGTGCCAGCAGATCCCCCACTGTGTCCGGGGACACTGAAGCTTTCTTT.

The CDR3 loop reads CASSPSTGGSYNEQFF. In DNA form, the CDR3 reads TGTGCCAGCAGTCCATCCACAGGGGGATCTTACAATGAGCAGTTCTTC. V and J are TRBV6-6 and TRBJ2-1; TRBD1 aligns across 8 bases. CDR3 length: 16 amino acids. The V segment lost 5 bases and the J segment 4 bases; nucleotides outside the gene matches: 10. Germline V CDR1 and CDR2: MNHNY, SVGAGI (reference sequence).

The CDR3 is CATSRTGSMNTEAFF. Here the CDR3 DNA reads TGTGCCACCTCCCGGACAGGGTCCATGAACACTGAAGCTTTCTTT. The V call is TRBV6-1, the J call TRBJ1-1; 8 positions agree with TRBD1. The CDR3 totals 15 residues. In germline, CDR1 is MNHNS, CDR2 SASEGT. V shed 10 bases, J shed 0 bases, and the junction held 10 bases outside the gene matches.

This clonotype appeared a few times. This CDR3 reads CASSLETGRVGTEAFF. CDR3 coding DNA: TGTGCCAGCAGCTTAGAGACAGGGAGAGTAGGCACTGAAGCTTTCTTT. The chain uses TRBV7-2 and TRBJ1-1, with 7 bases matching TRBD1. CDR3 size: 16 residues. Germline V gene sequence: CDR1 SGHTA, CDR2 FQGNSA. V trimming: 1 base; J trimming: 4 bases; junction bases outside the gene matches: 9.